The 19 T cell receptor beta chains given below trace back to one sample, sequenced in a study of T-cell memory formation after mild COVID-19. Each CDR3 protein is one row after TCRdb ran MiXCR on the 5' RACE reads. Of under 400,000 distinct CDR3 sequences listed, around 21% are singletons. The source material was PBMCs or a T cell subset sorted from them (not recorded which). The origin of the receptors is an adult woman who had mild COVID-19 (a few samples of this study predate the infection). Cell type and time point are not known.

In this sample, this clonotype turned up a few times. The V and J genes are TRBV5-1 and TRBJ2-3; D is unresolved. V was cut by 2 bases and J by 0 bases, with 10 bases left in between. The CDR3 is made up of 15 amino acids. Germline V gene data show CDR1 as SGHRS and CDR2 as YFSETQ. The CDR3 region is CASSFPGPSTDTQYF. The DNA of the CDR3 is TGCGCCAGCAGCTTCCCCGGGCCTAGCACAGATACGCAGTATTTT.

With respect to this clonotype: A read error may produce the germline difference seen at one junction end. The gene calls are TRBV27 and TRBJ2-5, with a possible D match to TRBD1 (5 bases). The CDR3 runs 15 residues. The germline V gene encodes CDR1 MNHEY and CDR2 SMNVEV (reference sequence). In DNA, the CDR3 is TGTGCCAGCACCTCAGGTTCAGGGTACCACGAGACCCAGTACTTC. It yields the protein CASTSGSGYHETQYF.

The chain uses TRBV12-3 or TRBV12-4 and TRBJ1-2; D ambiguous. Trimming removed 5 bases at V and 3 bases at J, with 7 bases between. This CDR3 has 12 amino acids. The CDR3 DNA is TGTGCCAGCAGTCCCTCTTACTATGGCTACACCTTC. This encodes CASSPSYYGYTF.

This clonotype was seen more than once but under ten times. This chain joins TRBV15 and TRBJ2-1, with D perhaps matching TRBD2 (6 bases). The germline CDR1 and CDR2 sequences are LNHNV and YYDKDF (reference sequence). V lost 0 bases to trimming and J lost 0 bases, with 18 bases between them. The length of the CDR3 is 19 residues. The CDR3 region has the DNA TGTGCCACCAGCAGAGATGCCCTTACGGGAGCAGTCTCCTACAATGAGCAGTTCTTC. This codes for CATSRDALTGAVSYNEQFF.

The chain combines TRBV14 with TRBJ2-5; 10 nucleotides line up with TRBD1. Germline V gene data show CDR1 as SGHDN and CDR2 as FVKESK. The CDR3 sequence is 15 residues long. V was clipped by 0 bases and J by 7 bases; unmatched bases: 5. CDR3 nucleotides: TGTGCCAGCAGCCAAGAGGGACAGGGGCCATGGACCCAGTACTTC. Its protein is CASSQEGQGPWTQYF.

This clonotype appeared a few times. The chain employs TRBV14 and TRBJ2-4; TRBD2 matches at 8 bases. Germline loops: CDR1 SGHDN, CDR2 FVKESK. The CDR3 consists of 15 residues. The V gene end was trimmed by 0 bases and the J gene end by 6 bases; junction bases not matched to a gene: 4. This chain's CDR3 is CASSQDPGGGNIQYF. The DNA of the CDR3 is TGTGCCAGCAGCCAAGACCCGGGAGGGGGAAACATTCAGTACTTC.

The chain is built from TRBV3-1 and TRBJ2-7; no clear D. The CDR3 is made up of 16 amino acids. The V gene's germline CDR1 is LGHDT and CDR2 YNNKEL (reference sequence). The V end was cut by 2 bases, the J end by 2 bases, with 16 bases between. The CDR3 coding sequence is TGTGCCAGCAGCCAATCCTGGAAACAAACCCCCTACGAGCAGTACTTC. Amino acid sequence: CASSQSWKQTPYEQYF.

This clonotype was seen a few times. The V call is TRBV5-1, the J call TRBJ2-1; maybe TRBD2 (6 bases). The CDR3 length is 15 residues. The V end lost 5 bases, the J end lost 0 bases, and 12 bases lay between the germline ends. CDR1 SGHRS and CDR2 YFSETQ come from the germline V gene. Here the CDR3 DNA reads TGCGCCAGCAGGAAACGGGAGAGCTCCTACAATGAGCAGTTCTTC. Translating gives CASRKRESSYNEQFF.

The V gene is TRBV18, the J gene TRBJ1-2; no clear D gene. This CDR3 is 14 amino acids long. The germline gives CDR1 KGHSH, CDR2 LQKENI. Between the trimmed V and J ends, which lost 2 bases and 4 bases, there was a span of 11 bases. CDR3 DNA: TGTGCCAGCTCACCAGGAACAGCTCGCTATGGCTACACCTTC. Encoded protein: CASSPGTARYGYTF.

This clonotype was observed a few times. This chain connects TRBV11-2 to TRBJ2-1; a possible D gene is TRBD2 (5 bases). V gave up 0 bases and J gave up 10 bases, with 13 bases separating them. The CDR3 runs 14 residues. The germline V gene has CDR1 SGHAT and CDR2 FQNNGV. The CDR3 loop is CASSLEGAVGEQFF. The CDR3 DNA is TGTGCCAGCAGCTTAGAGGGAGCGGTGGGAGAGCAGTTCTTC.

V is TRBV3-1 and J is TRBJ2-1; D might be TRBD1 (6 bases). The V gene's germline CDR1 is LGHDT and CDR2 YNNKEL (reference sequence). The germline V and J ends were trimmed by 0 bases and 8 bases, with 14 bases remaining between them. The CDR3 has 15 amino acids. The CDR3 region is CASSQDLPGDDEQFF. CDR3 DNA: TGTGCCAGCAGCCAAGATCTCCCAGGGGATGATGAGCAGTTCTTC.

This clonotype was detected a few times. DNA for the CDR3: TGTGCCAGCAGCTTGAGAATAGGGGACGCTGAAGCTTTCTTT. It codes for CASSLRIGDAEAFF. The V gene is TRBV5-4, the J gene TRBJ1-1, with a weak D call TRBD1 (5 bases). Germline CDR1 and CDR2: SGHNT and YYREEE (reference sequence). Trimming shortened V by 1 base and J by 6 bases, and 13 bases separated the two germline ends. CDR3 size: 14 residues.

This clonotype appeared a few times. The chain employs TRBV12-3 or TRBV12-4 and TRBJ2-1; the D gene is possibly TRBD2 (6 bases). The CDR3 loop spans 14 amino acids. Trimming removed 6 bases from V and 4 bases from J, with 13 bases in between. CDR3 sequence reads: CASSGPGLYNEQFF. In DNA, the CDR3 is TGTGCCAGCAGCGGCCCGGGACTTTACAATGAGCAGTTCTTC.

The chain recombines TRBV12-3 or TRBV12-4 with TRBJ1-2; the D gene is possibly TRBD1 (6 bases). Deletions cut 1 base from V and 3 bases from J, with 12 bases between. The CDR3 has 15 amino acids. The CDR3 region is CASSLGTGWDYGYTF. CDR3 in DNA: TGTGCCAGCAGTTTAGGAACAGGGTGGGACTATGGCTACACCTTC.

This clonotype was counted between two and nine times. V usage is TRBV20-1 and J usage is TRBJ1-4; D unresolved. V gave up 2 bases and J gave up 6 bases, with 13 bases separating them. Germline V gene lookup returns CDR1 DFQATT and CDR2 SNEGSKA (reference sequence). This CDR3 spans 14 amino acids. The CDR3 here is CSARMIGGDEKLFF. The CDR3 nucleotides read TGCAGTGCTAGAATGATTGGCGGGGATGAAAAACTGTTTTTT.

In this sample, this clonotype turned up a few times. The V and J genes are TRBV6-2 or TRBV6-3 and TRBJ2-5, with 15 bases identical to TRBD2. CDR1 is MNHEY and CDR2 is SVGEGT in the germline V gene. V lost 0 bases and J lost 0; bases outside the gene matches: 14. The CDR3 length is 22 residues. CDR3 nucleotides: TGTGCCAGCAGTTACTCGAAATTGATGGGACTAGCGGGAGGAAGAAACCAAGAGACCCAGTACTTC. Its protein is CASSYSKLMGLAGGRNQETQYF.

This clonotype has only a few counts. This sequence joins TRBV5-1 and TRBJ2-7; possible D gene TRBD2, 6 bases. Looked up from germline, CDR1 is SGHRS and CDR2 is YFSETQ. The CDR3 totals 13 residues. Trimming took off 6 bases at V and 1 base at J, with 11 bases between the two ends. In DNA form, the CDR3 reads TGCGCCAGCAACGACGGGGGTTCCTACGAGCAGTACTTC. Translating gives CASNDGGSYEQYF.

The genes are TRBV2 and TRBJ1-1, with D perhaps matching TRBD1 (6 bases). This CDR3 region has 15 residues. Germline values: CDR1 SNHLY, CDR2 FYNNEI. Trimming pared 6 bases from V and 7 bases from J, leaving 21 bases between. CDR3 DNA: TGTGCCAGCAGACAAGAAGGGGGAAGGTACATTGAAGCTTTCTTT. Residues: CASRQEGGRYIEAFF.

The chain has TRBV12-3 or TRBV12-4 and TRBJ2-7; 7 bases map to TRBD2. The V and J ends lost 6 bases and 0 bases, in that order; junction bases with no gene match: 5. The length of the CDR3 is 14 residues. CDR3 residues: CASSLIAGSYEQYF. CDR3 sequence (DNA): TGTGCCAGCAGCCTCATAGCGGGCTCCTACGAGCAGTACTTC.